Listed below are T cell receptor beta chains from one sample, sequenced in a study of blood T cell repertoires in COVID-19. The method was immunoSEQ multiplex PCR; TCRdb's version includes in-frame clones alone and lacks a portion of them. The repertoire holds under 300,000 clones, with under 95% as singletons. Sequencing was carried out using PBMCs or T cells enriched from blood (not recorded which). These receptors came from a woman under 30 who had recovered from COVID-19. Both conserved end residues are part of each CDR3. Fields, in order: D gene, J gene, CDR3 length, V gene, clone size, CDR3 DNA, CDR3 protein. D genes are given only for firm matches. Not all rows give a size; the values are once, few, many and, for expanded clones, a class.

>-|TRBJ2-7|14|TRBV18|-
TGTGCCAGCTCACCAGCCGTGAGCTCCTACGAGCAGTACTTC
CASSPAVSSYEQYF
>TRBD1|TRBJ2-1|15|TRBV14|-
TGTGCCAGCAGCCAACTCACTAGGGGGCTTGGTGAGCAGTTCTTC
CASSQLTRGLGEQFF
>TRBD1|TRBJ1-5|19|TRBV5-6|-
TGTGCCAGCAGCTTCTACCGGGACAGGGGACCTTATAGCAATCAGCCCCAGCATTTT
CASSFYRDRGPYSNQPQHF
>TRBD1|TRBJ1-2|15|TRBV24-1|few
TGTGCCACCAGTGACTCCGACAGGGTAAACTATGGCTACACCTTC
CATSDSDRVNYGYTF
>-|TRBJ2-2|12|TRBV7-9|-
TGTGCCAGCAGCTTCCTCCGCGGGGAGCTGTTTTTT
CASSFLRGELFF
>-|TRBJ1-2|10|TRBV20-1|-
TGCAGTGCTAGAGATTTTAGCTACACCTTC
CSARDFSYTF
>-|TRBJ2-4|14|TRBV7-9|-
TGTGCCAGCAGCCCCCGACCTTCGGGAAACATTCAGTACTTC
CASSPRPSGNIQYF
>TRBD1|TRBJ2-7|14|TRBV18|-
TGTGCCAGCTCACCTGGGACAGGGATATACGAGCAGTACTTC
CASSPGTGIYEQYF
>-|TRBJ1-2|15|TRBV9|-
TGTGCCAGCAGCGTAGACGCTCTGGCAGGGTATGGCTACACCTTC
CASSVDALAGYGYTF
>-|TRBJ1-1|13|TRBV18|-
TGTGCCAGCTCAGAAGACACCAATCTTTTAGCTTTCTTT
CASSEDTNLLAFF
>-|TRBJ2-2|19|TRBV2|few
TGTGCCAGCAGTGATCCTAGGGGCTGGGGCCCCGCGAACACCGGGGAGCTGTTTTTT
CASSDPRGWGPANTGELFF
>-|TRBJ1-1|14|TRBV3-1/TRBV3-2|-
TGTGCCAGCAGCCAAAGGAGGGGCAACACTGAAGCTTTCTTT
CASSQRRGNTEAFF
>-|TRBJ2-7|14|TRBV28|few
TGTGCCAGCCGCTCTAGCGTGAGCTCCTACGAGCAGTACTTC
CASRSSVSSYEQYF
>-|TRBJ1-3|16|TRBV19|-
TGTGCCAGTAGTCCCCGACAGCTCTTCTCTGGAAACACCATATATTTT
CASSPRQLFSGNTIYF
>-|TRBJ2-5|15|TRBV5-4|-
TGTGCCAGCAGCCCCTCGCGGGAACCGCAAGAGACCCAGTACTTC
CASSPSREPQETQYF
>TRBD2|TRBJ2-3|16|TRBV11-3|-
TGTGCCAGCAGCTTAGAGAGTAGCGGGAGCACAGATACGCAGTATTTT
CASSLESSGSTDTQYF
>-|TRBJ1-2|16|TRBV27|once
TGTGCCAGCAGTTCGCTTCAGGACAGCTTGATCTATGGCTACACCTTC
CASSSLQDSLIYGYTF
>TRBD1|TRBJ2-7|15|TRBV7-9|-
TGTGCCAGCAGCGCAAGGACAGGGGGCGTCTACGAGCAGTACTTC
CASSARTGGVYEQYF
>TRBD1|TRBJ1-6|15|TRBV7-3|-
TGTGCCAGCAGCTTAAATGCAGGGGGCGTTTCACCCCTCCACTTT
CASSLNAGGVSPLHF
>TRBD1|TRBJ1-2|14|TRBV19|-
TGTGCCAGTAGTATAGGACAGGGGGCTCGTGGCTACACCTTC
CASSIGQGARGYTF
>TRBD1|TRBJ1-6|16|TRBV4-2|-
TGTGCCAGCAGCCAACGCGGGACAGGGGGTAATTCACCCCTCCACTTT
CASSQRGTGGNSPLHF
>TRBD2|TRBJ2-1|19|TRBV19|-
TGTGCCAGTAGCAGGGTACTAGCGGGATCCCGGAGCTCCTACAATGAGCAGTTCTTC
CASSRVLAGSRSSYNEQFF
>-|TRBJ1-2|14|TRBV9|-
TGTGCCAGCAGCCCCCGAAGTCAGGGTATTGGCTACACCTTC
CASSPRSQGIGYTF
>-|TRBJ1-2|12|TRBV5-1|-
TGCGCCAGTCGCGAGGGATTAGGGGGCTACACCTTC
CASREGLGGYTF
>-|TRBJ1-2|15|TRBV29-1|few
TGCAGCGTTGGCAGTGGCACAGGGTTTATTTATGGCTACACCTTC
CSVGSGTGFIYGYTF
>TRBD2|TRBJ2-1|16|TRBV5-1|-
TGCGCCAGCAGCACTAGGACTAGCGGAAACTACAATGAGCAGTTCTTC
CASSTRTSGNYNEQFF
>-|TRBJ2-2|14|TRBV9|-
TGTGCCAGCAGCGTCACTAGCTACACCGGGGAGCTGTTTTTT
CASSVTSYTGELFF
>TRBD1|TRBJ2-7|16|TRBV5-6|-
TGTGCCAGCAGCTCCGAGGCAGGGGGCCCCTCCTACGAGCAGTACTTC
CASSSEAGGPSYEQYF
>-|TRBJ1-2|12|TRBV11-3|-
TGTGCCAGCAGCTTTGACAGCTATGGCTACACCTTC
CASSFDSYGYTF
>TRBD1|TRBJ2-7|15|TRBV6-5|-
TGTGCCAGCAGATTAACCGGGACAGGGGCCTACGAGCAGTACTTC
CASRLTGTGAYEQYF
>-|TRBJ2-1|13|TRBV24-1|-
TGTGCCACCAGTGAGCGGCTCCGGTGGGAGCAGTTCTTC
CATSERLRWEQFF
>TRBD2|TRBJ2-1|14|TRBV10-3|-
TGTGCCATCACCACTAGCGGGGCCGACAATGAGCAGTTCTTC
CAITTSGADNEQFF
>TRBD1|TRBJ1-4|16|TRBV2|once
TGTGCCAGCATGGCAAGCCGGGACAGGGTAGAAGAAAAACTGTTTTTT
CASMASRDRVEEKLFF
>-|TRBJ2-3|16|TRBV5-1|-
TGCGCCAGCAAGGTAATGGCGGGAATAAACACAGATACGCAGTATTTT
CASKVMAGINTDTQYF
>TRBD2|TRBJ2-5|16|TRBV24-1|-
TGTGCCACCAGTGGGGTAGCGGGAGCTAAGCAAGAGACCCAGTACTTC
CATSGVAGAKQETQYF
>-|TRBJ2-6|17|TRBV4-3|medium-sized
TGCGCCAGCAGCCAAGCCCCATCGAGCTCTGGGGCCAACGTCCTGACTTTC
CASSQAPSSSGANVLTF
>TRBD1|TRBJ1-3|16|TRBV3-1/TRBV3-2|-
TGTGCCAGCAGCCAAGATGGTTCGACAGGGGGGAACACCATATATTTT
CASSQDGSTGGNTIYF
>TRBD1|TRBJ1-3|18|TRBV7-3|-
TGTGCCAGCAGCTTGAACGTCCGGGACAGGGGACCCGGAAACACCATATATTTT
CASSLNVRDRGPGNTIYF
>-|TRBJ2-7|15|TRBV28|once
TGTGCCAGCAACCCCGGCGGGGGCGTCTCCTACGAGCAGTACTTC
CASNPGGGVSYEQYF
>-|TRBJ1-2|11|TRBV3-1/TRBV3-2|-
TGTGCCAGCAGCACACCTCATGGCTACACCTTC
CASSTPHGYTF
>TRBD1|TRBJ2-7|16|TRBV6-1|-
TGTGCCAGCAGTGTTAGTGCGGGGACAGGGAACTACGAGCAGTACTTC
CASSVSAGTGNYEQYF
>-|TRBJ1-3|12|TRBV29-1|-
TGCAGCGTTCTCACAGGGCGAAACACCATATATTTT
CSVLTGRNTIYF
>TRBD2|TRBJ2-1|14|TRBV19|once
TGTGCCAGTTCTCTAGCGGGGGTCTACAATGAGCAGTTCTTC
CASSLAGVYNEQFF
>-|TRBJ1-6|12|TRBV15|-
TGTGCCACCTCAGGGGACGGATCACCCCTCCACTTT
CATSGDGSPLHF
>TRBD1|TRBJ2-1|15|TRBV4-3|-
TGCGCCAGCAGCCTCGGACAGGGGGCCTACAATGAGCAGTTCTTC
CASSLGQGAYNEQFF
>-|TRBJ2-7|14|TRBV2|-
TGTGCCAGCGGTAGGACAGTAGTGGCCTACGAGCAGTACTTC
CASGRTVVAYEQYF
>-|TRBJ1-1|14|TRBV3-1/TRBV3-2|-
TGTGCCAGCAGCCAAGATCCTGAGGGTACTGAAGCTTTCTTT
CASSQDPEGTEAFF
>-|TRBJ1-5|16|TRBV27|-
TGTGCCAGCAGTTTATGGGGCAGGTCCCACAATCAGCCCCAGCATTTT
CASSLWGRSHNQPQHF
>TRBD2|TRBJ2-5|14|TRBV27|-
TGTGCCAGCAGTAACCTAGCGGGGCAAGAGACCCAGTACTTC
CASSNLAGQETQYF
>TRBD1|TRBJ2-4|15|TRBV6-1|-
TGTGCCAGCAGTGAAGGGTTCACAGGGGTGGACATTCAGTACTTC
CASSEGFTGVDIQYF
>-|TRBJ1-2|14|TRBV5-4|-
TGTGCCAGCAGCGAATCTTACAGGGATACCGGCTACACCTTC
CASSESYRDTGYTF
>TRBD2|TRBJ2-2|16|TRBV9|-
TGTGCCAGCAGCGTAGGAGGGACTAGAGGGACCGGGGAGCTGTTTTTT
CASSVGGTRGTGELFF
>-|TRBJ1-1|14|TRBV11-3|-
TGTGCCAGCAGCTATCAGGGAGCGGGCACTGAAGCTTTCTTT
CASSYQGAGTEAFF
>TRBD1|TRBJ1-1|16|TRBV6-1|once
TGTGCCAGCAGTGAGACCGCGGGACAGCAGAACACTGAAGCTTTCTTT
CASSETAGQQNTEAFF
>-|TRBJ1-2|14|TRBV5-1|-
TGCGCCAGCAGCCAAGACAGGTCGAACTATGGCTACACCTTC
CASSQDRSNYGYTF
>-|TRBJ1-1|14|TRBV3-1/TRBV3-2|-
TGTGCCAGCAGCCAAGTTCAGGGGAACACTGAAGCTTTCTTT
CASSQVQGNTEAFF
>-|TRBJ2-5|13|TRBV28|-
TGTGCCAGCAGTTTCGGGGGGCGGGAGACCCAGTACTTC
CASSFGGRETQYF
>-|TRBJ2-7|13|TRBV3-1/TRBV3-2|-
TGTGCCAGCAGTCAGGGCAGATCCTACGAGCAGTACTTC
CASSQGRSYEQYF
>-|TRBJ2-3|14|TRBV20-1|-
TGCAGTGCTAGTTACGGGTCCGGCACAGATACGCAGTATTTT
CSASYGSGTDTQYF
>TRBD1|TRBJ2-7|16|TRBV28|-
TGTGCCAGCAGTTTTTCTCCGGGACAGGGAAGGCACGAGCAGTACTTC
CASSFSPGQGRHEQYF